This T cell receptor beta chain emerged from a study of blood T cell repertoires in COVID-19. About the study: PBMCs, B-cell-depleted T cells, or T cells provided the cDNA or gDNA that made up the material.

As processed by the authors: Nucleated cell number was recorded as an estimate derived from reference gene primer amplification. Assay used: immunoSEQ multiplex PCR; TCRdb lists only in-frame clones, some missing. V, J and clone size were drawn from that table, and D and trimming were deduced from the DNA. The sample yields about 45,000 clones, about 90% seen once. The CDR3 extends over 15 amino acids. V was shortened by 4 bases and J by 0 bases, with 11 bases between the two germline ends. Germline CDR1 and CDR2: SGHNT and YYREEE (reference sequence). Sequencing was performed on peripheral blood. The TCR was taken from a woman aged 80 or older in a cohort sampled during active or convalescent COVID-19. The V gene is TRBV5-4, the J gene TRBJ2-1, with D perhaps TRBD1 (6 bases). CDR3 protein: CASSLGDTSYNEQFF. In DNA, the CDR3 is TGTGCCAGCAGCCTCGGGGACACCTCCTACAATGAGCAGTTCTTC.